Sequencing of this T cell receptor beta chain was carried out in a study of CD8 T cells in Susac syndrome. Notes on the study in general: The study conceded that relatively few individuals underwent its TCR sequencing and HLA analysis.

CDR3 length equals 14 residues. V was shortened by 6 bases and J by 5 bases, with 17 bases between the two germline ends. This clonotype was counted once. Its cognate antigen is unknown. High-throughput TCR beta sequencing covered peripheral CD8+ and CD4+ T cells. Random hexamers were used to reverse transcribe roughly 0.5 to 1 ug of RNA. TCR beta CDR3 was amplified by immunoSEQ multiplex PCR. This amplification extended across 54 Vbeta and 13 Jbeta segments. TCRdb recomputed calls from the immunoSEQ multiplex PCR reads with MiXCR, one row per CDR3 protein. This table holds approximately 200,000 distinct CDR3 sequences, roughly 94% found once.

This TCR came from a human donor with multiple sclerosis. The V and J genes are TRBV23-1 and TRBJ2-7; TRBD1 might be the D (5 bases). TRBV23-1 is an open reading frame whose function is uncertain. Material for sequencing was CD4+ T cells from PBMCs. The CDR3 DNA reads as TGCGCCAGCAGCCCTCAATCGGTAGGGGACGAGCAGTACGTC. It codes for CASSPQSVGDEQYV.